Below are 9 T cell receptor beta chains sequenced from a single sample in a study of cytomegalovirus exposure and HLA in healthy donors. The PCR made use of 60 Vbeta and 13 Jbeta primers. Generated by immunoSEQ multiplex PCR, the TCRdb table keeps only in-frame clones and is missing some. The ten top clones account for around 4.8%, within a sample of tens of thousands of clones. The material sequenced was PBMCs. Receptors originate from a woman aged 40 to 50 in good health and CMV-seropositive.

CDR3 residues: CASSVGQVNQPQHF. The CDR3 DNA is TGTGCCAGCAGCGTGGGACAGGTAAATCAGCCCCAGCATTTT. This chain links TRBV28 with TRBJ1-5, with 8 bases aligning to TRBD1. This CDR3 is built from 14 residues. J gave up 4 bases and V 6 bases, and 5 bases lay outside the gene matches. The germline V gene has CDR1 MDHEN and CDR2 SYDVKM.

This chain connects TRBV6-6 to TRBJ1-1; D gene uncertain. Germline V gene lookup returns CDR1 MNHNY and CDR2 SVGAGI (reference sequence). The ends were cut back, 2 bases at V and 4 bases at J, with 5 bases in the middle. The CDR3 length is 12 residues. DNA of the CDR3: TGTGCCAGCAGTTACCTCGGCACTGAAGCTTTCTTT. The encoded protein is CASSYLGTEAFF.

The rearrangement uses TRBV7-9 and TRBJ1-2, with 8 bases matching TRBD1. This CDR3 is built from 15 residues. From germline, CDR1 is SEHNR and CDR2 FQNEAQ (reference sequence). Trimming at V came to 1 base and at J to 7 bases, leaving 8 bases not matched to a gene. The CDR3 DNA follows: TGTGCCAGCAGCTTAGGGGGCCAGGGGGCCGCTGGCTACACCTTC. Protein: CASSLGGQGAAGYTF.

The rearrangement uses TRBV5-1 and TRBJ2-1; 10 nucleotides match TRBD2. The germline gives CDR1 SGHRS, CDR2 YFSETQ. The CDR3 runs to 16 residues. Unmatched junction bases numbered 6, after V lost 0 bases and J lost 6 bases. CDR3 sequence reads: CASSLAGSGRANEQFF. For the CDR3, the DNA is TGCGCCAGCAGCTTGGCGGGCAGCGGGAGGGCCAATGAGCAGTTCTTC.

The chain recombines TRBV5-6 with TRBJ1-3; D might be TRBD1 (6 bases). This CDR3 contains 15 residues. Trimming removed 1 base at V and 5 bases at J, with 13 bases between. The V gene's germline CDR1 is SGHDT and CDR2 YYEEEE. The CDR3 loop reads CASSLLRQGRNTIYF. In DNA, the CDR3 is TGTGCCAGCAGCTTGTTGCGGCAGGGGAGAAACACCATATATTTT. Combining the CDR3 with reference TRBV5-6 and TRBJ1-3 gives the whole variable domain DAGVTQSPTHLIKTRGQQVTLRCSPKSGHDTVSWYQQALGQGPQFIFQYYEEEERQRGNFPDRFSGHQFPNYSSELNVNALLLGDSALYLCASSLLRQGRNTIYFGEGSWLTVV.

The CDR3 DNA reads TGTGCCTTTACAGGAAATTTTGGGGACACTGAAGCTTTCTTT. Its translation is CAFTGNFGDTEAFF. This rearrangement joins TRBV30 to TRBJ1-1; D is possibly TRBD1 (5 bases). The CDR3 consists of 14 residues. Trimming took 7 bases from V and 3 from J, leaving 18 bases between them. Germline V gives CDR1 GTSNPN, CDR2 SVGIG (reference sequence).

The rearrangement uses TRBV19 and TRBJ2-3; maybe TRBD1 (5 bases). Per germline, CDR1 LNHDA and CDR2 SQIVND (reference sequence). This CDR3 has 17 amino acids. V was pared by 5 bases and J by 0 bases, with 18 bases between. For the CDR3, the DNA is TGTGCCAGTAGTCCGAGGTGGACAACGTTTAGCACAGATACGCAGTATTTT. This codes for CASSPRWTTFSTDTQYF.

V gene TRBV7-2 combines with J gene TRBJ1-5; 8 bases map to TRBD1. The V gene's germline CDR1 is SGHTA and CDR2 FQGNSA. With V trimmed by 0 bases and J by 2 bases, 3 bases remained unmatched. This CDR3 is 16 amino acids long. CDR3 region: CASSLAGQGGNQPQHF. CDR3 DNA: TGTGCCAGCAGCTTAGCCGGACAGGGTGGCAATCAGCCCCAGCATTTT.

The chain employs TRBV18 and TRBJ2-4; D not certain. Trimming pared 1 base from V and 0 bases from J, leaving 13 bases between. This CDR3 comprises 17 residues. Germline values: CDR1 KGHSH, CDR2 LQKENI. The CDR3 sequence is CASSPRGPSVAKNIQYF. The CDR3 DNA reads TGTGCCAGCTCACCACGAGGTCCTTCCGTAGCCAAAAACATTCAGTACTTC.